Listed here are 6 T cell receptor beta chains from one sample, sequenced in a study of T cells expressing NK-cell markers. TCRdb reanalyzed the 5' RACE reads and collapses them to one entry per CDR3 protein, without DNA. Here the sample table reports about 460,000 distinct CDR3 sequences. Sequenced input: blood T cells: a sorted CD56 or NKG2C T cell subset, CD4+ or CD8+ T cells, or bulk PBMC T cells (not recorded which). These receptors all come from a woman aged 45 to 65 in good health.

This chain joins TRBV6-5 and TRBJ2-4; TCRdb calls TRBD1, which cannot be checked without DNA. The length of the CDR3 is 16 residues. Germline V gene data show CDR1 as MNHEY and CDR2 as SVGAGI. The CDR3 reads CASSPGQTLAKNIQYF.

The chain uses TRBV14 and TRBJ2-2; TCRdb lists TRBD2, though no DNA is available to test this call. Germline V CDR1 and CDR2: SGHDN, FVKESK. The CDR3 loop spans 18 amino acids. CDR3 sequence: CASSQDLLAVANTGELFF.

J is TRBJ1-1 and V is TRBV5-1; TCRdb proposes TRBD1, but this gene call is untestable without DNA. This CDR3 comprises 15 residues. Germline V gene lookup returns CDR1 SGHRS and CDR2 YFSETQ. CDR3 sequence reads: CASSLLQGGSTEAFF.

This chain connects TRBV2 to TRBJ2-5; lacking DNA, the TRBD2 call made by TCRdb goes unchecked. CDR3 length equals 15 residues. Germline V CDR1 and CDR2: SNHLY, FYNNEI. CDR3 protein: CASRLLGQTQETQYF.

This sequence joins TRBV29-1 and TRBJ2-3. The CDR3 is made up of 12 amino acids. CDR1 is SQVTM and CDR2 is ANQGSEA in the germline V gene. CDR3 region: CSVPTSSGTQYF.

The rearrangement joins TRBV7-9 to TRBJ1-1; TCRdb's D gene call, TRBD1, goes unchecked for lack of DNA. This CDR3 has 14 residues. In germline, CDR1 is SEHNR, CDR2 FQNEAQ (reference sequence). The CDR3 loop reads CASSPRTAYTEAFF.